The TCR beta chain under discussion was sequenced for a study of T-cell reconstitution after alpha-beta-depleted transplantation in children. Broader study findings: T-cell counts and diversity at one year following transplant were attributed mainly to newly produced T cells. Expanded graft clones, several hundred of them, were reportedly the source of alpha-beta T cells about two months after transplant. TCRbeta diversity was high at day 60 in some patients (a result of surviving recipient T cells and thymic progenitors).

This clonotype was observed at least ten times. Its antigen is currently unknown. Unique molecular identifiers featured in how the TCRbeta library was prepared. MiXCR, run by TCRdb on the PCR reads, gives a single entry per CDR3 protein. The sample comprises roughly 30,000 distinct CDR3 sequences, over 6.5% of which are singletons, and approximately 30% rests with the top ten. V lost 0 bases and J 3 bases, leaving 15 bases between the germline ends. In germline, CDR1 is LGHNA, CDR2 YNFKEQ. CDR3 length: 16 residues. The chain employs TRBV4-2 and TRBJ2-7, with a possible D match to TRBD1 (5 bases). The source material was peripheral blood, sampled 60 days after TCRalphabeta/CD19-depleted stem cell transplant. This receptor was taken from a child less than two years old who had a stem cell transplant for acute myeloid leukemia, so the T cells may come from the graft donor. As DNA, the CDR3 is TGTGCCAGCAGCCAAGATTTGGGCAGGGTGGGCTACGAGCAGTACTTC. Translating it yields CASSQDLGRVGYEQYF.